Given below is one T cell receptor beta chain in context. The antigen is not known. Autoimmune disease history or systemic immunosuppression led to patients being barred. Blood draws occurred at baseline, cycle 4 day 1, and cycle 7 day 1. The data originate from a study of OX40 agonist ivuxolimab in advanced cancers. Overall study context: The patients received agonistic anti-OX40 (CD134) antibody ivuxolimab. Study-level points and caveats: Partial responders treated at 0.1-3.0 mg/kg exhibited clonal expansion among the lowest measured.

The method was immunoSEQ multiplex PCR; TCRdb's version includes in-frame clones alone and lacks a portion of them. The sample comprises tens of thousands of clones, less than 85% of which are singletons, and approximately 21% rests with the top ten. CDR1 and CDR2 from the germline V gene are SQVTM and ANQGSEA. V was shortened by 5 bases and J by 2 bases, with 13 bases between the two germline ends. This CDR3 is 13 amino acids long. V is TRBV29-1 and J is TRBJ2-7, with TRBD1 as a possible D gene (6 bases). The receptor comes from an adult with an advanced solid tumor such as melanoma, head and neck, liver or kidney cancer. This specimen consisted of CD4+ or CD8+ T cells sorted from blood, obtained in a trial of the OX40 agonist ivuxolimab. In DNA form, the CDR3 reads TGCAGCGTTAAAACAGGGTCGGCCTACGAGCAGTACTTC. Protein product: CSVKTGSAYEQYF.